This is a list of T cell receptor beta chains from one sample in a study of CD8 T cells in Susac syndrome. TCRdb analysed the immunoSEQ multiplex PCR reads with MiXCR anew, one entry per CDR3 protein. Among 210,000 or so distinct CDR3 sequences, roughly 93% were seen once, and the ten largest hold approximately 0.15%. Sequencing was done on a sample of CD4+ T cells from PBMCs. The receptor set was obtained from a human donor with Susac syndrome. Each CDR3 is given with its conserved first and last residue. Each record gives: J gene, D gene, clone size, V gene, CDR3 protein, CDR3 DNA. The D gene is left open where the match is weak. The size entry is marked missing in some rows and otherwise reads once, few, many or a size class.

TRBJ1-6	TRBD1	few	TRBV19	CASSAGTANSPLHF	TGTGCCAGTAGTGCCGGGACAGCGAATTCACCCCTCCACTTT
TRBJ2-3	TRBD1	.	TRBV4-1	CASSQDLDRGDTQYF	TGCGCCAGCAGCCAAGACCTGGACAGGGGAGATACGCAGTATTTT
TRBJ2-4	TRBD2	once	TRBV29-1	CSVASRVHGSGGIQYF	TGCAGCGTTGCCTCCAGAGTACACGGATCGGGGGGCATTCAGTACTTC
TRBJ2-7	TRBD1	.	TRBV15	CATSREGQGSYEQYF	TGTGCCACCAGCAGAGAAGGACAGGGCTCCTACGAGCAGTACTTC
TRBJ2-5	.	.	TRBV6-6	CASTYRKTQYF	TGTGCCAGCACCTACAGAAAGACCCAGTACTTC
TRBJ2-3	.	.	TRBV12-3/TRBV12-4	CASSPRDLKSTDTQYF	TGTGCCAGCAGTCCGCGGGACCTAAAAAGCACAGATACGCAGTATTTT
TRBJ1-2	.	.	TRBV7-9	CASSVPGKSEGYTF	TGTGCCAGCAGCGTACCAGGGAAATCGGAAGGCTACACCTTC
TRBJ2-5	.	.	TRBV5-4	CASSTDPYQETQYF	TGTGCCAGCAGCACAGACCCGTACCAAGAGACCCAGTACTTC
TRBJ1-2	TRBD1	.	TRBV12-3/TRBV12-4	CASRDRDRDYGYTF	TGTGCCAGCAGGGATCGGGACAGAGACTATGGCTACACCTTC
TRBJ2-7	.	.	TRBV6-2/TRBV6-3	CASSTPREGEQYF	TGTGCCAGCAGTACCCCCCGGGAAGGCGAGCAGTACTTC
TRBJ1-1	.	few	TRBV3-1	CASSQTALNTEAFF	TGTGCCAGCAGCCAGACCGCCTTGAACACTGAAGCTTTCTTT
TRBJ1-6	.	.	TRBV12-3/TRBV12-4	CASSSNTESPLHF	TGTGCCAGCAGCTCTAACACTGAATCACCCCTCCACTTT
TRBJ2-7	.	.	TRBV5-1	CASRPGTSHYEQYF	TGCGCCAGCAGACCCGGGACCTCTCACTACGAGCAGTACTTC
TRBJ2-1	.	.	TRBV15	CATSRDQPTRDYNEQFF	TGTGCCACCAGCAGAGATCAACCGACTAGGGACTACAATGAGCAGTTCTTC
TRBJ2-5	TRBD1	.	TRBV3-1	CASSQAGTGTFQETQYF	TGTGCCAGCAGCCAAGCCGGGACAGGGACCTTCCAAGAGACCCAGTACTTC
TRBJ2-3	TRBD2	.	TRBV11-3	CASSLTSGAYTDTQYF	TGTGCCAGCAGCTTGACTAGCGGGGCCTACACAGATACGCAGTATTTT
TRBJ2-3	.	.	TRBV30	CAWTTPSTDTQYF	TGTGCCTGGACAACCCCTAGCACAGATACGCAGTATTTT
TRBJ1-2	.	.	TRBV12-3/TRBV12-4	CASSSRKGGPYGYTF	TGTGCCAGCAGTTCGAGGAAAGGGGGTCCCTATGGCTACACCTTC
TRBJ2-1	.	.	TRBV20-1	CSARLGPSSYNEQFF	TGCAGTGCTAGATTGGGCCCCAGCTCCTACAATGAGCAGTTCTTC
TRBJ2-1	TRBD2	.	TRBV5-1	CASSPGTSGGPNEQFF	TGCGCCAGCAGCCCAGGGACTAGCGGGGGCCCCAATGAGCAGTTCTTC
TRBJ1-5	.	.	TRBV12-3/TRBV12-4	CASSSRLGNQPQHF	TGTGCCAGCAGTTCCCGACTAGGCAATCAGCCCCAGCATTTT
TRBJ2-5	.	.	TRBV19	CASSIGALRGETQYF	TGTGCCAGTAGTATCGGGGCACTACGGGGCGAGACCCAGTACTTC